A selection of T cell receptor beta chains follows, all from one sample in a study of blood T cell repertoires in COVID-19. The protocol was immunoSEQ multiplex PCR, while the TCRdb copy is restricted to in-frame clones and leaves out a portion. This table holds roughly 140,000 clones, 84% found once. The sample comprised peripheral blood. These receptors came from a human donor in a cohort sampled during active COVID-19. CDR3s include the opening cysteine and the closing phenylalanine or tryptophan. D genes are given only for firm matches. Not every row has a clone size; where given, it reads once, few, many or a size class.

j_call | clone_size | v_call | cdr3_length | d_call | cdr3_nt | cdr3_aa
TRBJ1-6 | - | TRBV5-4 | 16 | - | TGTGCCAGCAGCCCCGATCTAACCGCCATCGATTCACCCCTCCACTTT | CASSPDLTAIDSPLHF
TRBJ2-1 | - | TRBV9 | 17 | TRBD2 | TGTGCCAGCAGCGGAGGAGGAAGCGGGGGTTTTTCGGGCGAGCAGTTCTTC | CASSGGGSGGFSGEQFF
TRBJ1-2 | few | TRBV7-2 | 13 | - | TGTGCCAGCAGCCTGACAGTACGATATGGCTACACCTTC | CASSLTVRYGYTF
TRBJ1-1 | - | TRBV6-2/TRBV6-3 | 14 | - | TGTGCCAGCAGTTCCTTAGGTGGGCTGGGTGAAGCTTTCTTT | CASSSLGGLGEAFF
TRBJ1-1 | - | TRBV20-1 | 17 | TRBD1 | TGCAGTGCTAATGATATGGACAGGGGACGCCATAACACTGAAGCTTTCTTT | CSANDMDRGRHNTEAFF
TRBJ1-6 | once | TRBV7-9 | 15 | - | TGTGCCAGCAGCTTCCAGGGTGGATCAGGATCACCCCTCCACTTT | CASSFQGGSGSPLHF
TRBJ2-1 | few | TRBV6-5 | 13 | TRBD1 | TGTGCCAGCACCCGACAGGGAAGGGATGAGCAGTTCTTC | CASTRQGRDEQFF
TRBJ1-1 | - | TRBV4-1 | 16 | - | TGCGCCAGCAGCCGCGACTCTGGGGCAGTTAACACTGAAGCTTTCTTT | CASSRDSGAVNTEAFF
TRBJ1-1 | - | TRBV6-5 | 15 | - | TGTGCCAGCAGGAGAGAGAGACTAGAGAACACTGAAGCTTTCTTT | CASRRERLENTEAFF
TRBJ2-3 | - | TRBV11-3 | 19 | TRBD2 | TGTGCCAGCAGCCCCGGGGTGTTGGAGGCGCGGGGGGAGGAAGATACGCAGTATTTT | CASSPGVLEARGEEDTQYF
TRBJ1-1 | - | TRBV4-3 | 14 | - | TGCGCCAGCAGCCAAGGGGGAGGAACCACTGAAGCTTTCTTT | CASSQGGGTTEAFF
TRBJ1-1 | - | TRBV11-2 | 14 | - | TGTGCCAGCAGCTTAGTGCACGGGAACACTGAAGCTTTCTTT | CASSLVHGNTEAFF
TRBJ2-1 | - | TRBV7-2 | 16 | TRBD2 | TGTGCCAGCAGCTTAGCGTTCGGCGGGGGAGCGGATGAGCAGTTCTTC | CASSLAFGGGADEQFF
TRBJ2-7 | - | TRBV10-3 | 13 | - | TGTGCCACGGACCCAGGGTTCTCCTACGAGCAGTACTTC | CATDPGFSYEQYF
TRBJ2-7 | - | TRBV7-8 | 13 | - | TGTGCCAGCAGCTTAGAGTCAGGGTACGAGCAGTACTTC | CASSLESGYEQYF
TRBJ2-1 | - | TRBV5-1 | 14 | TRBD2 | TGCGCCAGCAGCCCAGGGACTAGTAGCAATGAGCAGTTCTTC | CASSPGTSSNEQFF
TRBJ2-5 | - | TRBV3-1/TRBV3-2 | 16 | TRBD2 | TGTGCCAGCAGCCAAGAACTAGCGGGGGCCCAAGAGACCCAGTACTTC | CASSQELAGAQETQYF
TRBJ1-5 | - | TRBV5-1 | 15 | - | TGCGCCAGCAGCTTGGATGCAGGTCCCGTTCAGCCCCAGCATTTT | CASSLDAGPVQPQHF
TRBJ1-1 | - | TRBV5-4 | 14 | - | TGTGCCAGCAGCTTAGAGACGGGGAACACTGAAGCTTTCTTT | CASSLETGNTEAFF
TRBJ1-6 | - | TRBV5-8 | 15 | TRBD1 | TGTGCCAGCAGCTTGTCGGGACAGGGAAGGTCACCCCTCCACTTT | CASSLSGQGRSPLHF
TRBJ2-4 | - | TRBV5-6 | 15 | - | TGTGCCAGCAGCTTGGTGGCAGGAATGAAAAACATTCAGTACTTC | CASSLVAGMKNIQYF
TRBJ2-3 | - | TRBV7-2 | 11 | - | TGTGCCAGCAGCCGTCAGGATACGCAGTATTTT | CASSRQDTQYF
TRBJ1-5 | - | TRBV30 | 13 | TRBD1 | TGTGCCTGGAGGGGACAGGAGGCCCAGCCCCAGCATTTT | CAWRGQEAQPQHF
TRBJ2-3 | - | TRBV19 | 13 | TRBD1 | TGCTCTTCCGGGACAGGGGGGTCAGATACGCAGTATTTT | CSSGTGGSDTQYF
TRBJ2-7 | - | TRBV9 | 16 | TRBD1 | TGTGCCAGCAGCGAGGGGACAGGGGGCAGAGTTGACGAGCAGTACTTC | CASSEGTGGRVDEQYF
TRBJ1-4 | few | TRBV18 | 15 | - | TGTGCCAGCTCATCTGGGGCCAACTTAGGGGAAAAACTGTTTTTT | CASSSGANLGEKLFF
TRBJ2-1 | - | TRBV6-4 | 15 | TRBD1 | TGTGCCAGCAGTGATCAGACAGGGCTCCACAATGAGCAGTTCTTC | CASSDQTGLHNEQFF
TRBJ1-1 | - | TRBV9 | 14 | - | TGTGCCAGCAGCGTAGGGCCGGGAGGCACTGAAGCTTTCTTT | CASSVGPGGTEAFF
TRBJ2-3 | - | TRBV5-5 | 18 | TRBD2 | TGTGCCAGCAGCCCAACGCTAGCGGGGCAAAGTCTCACAGATACGCAGTATTTT | CASSPTLAGQSLTDTQYF
TRBJ2-7 | few | TRBV6-5 | 15 | - | TGTGCCAGCAGTCTCCGAGTGGGATCTGGAGGCGAGCAGTACTTC | CASSLRVGSGGEQYF
TRBJ2-5 | - | TRBV3-1/TRBV3-2 | 14 | TRBD1 | TGTGCCAGCAGCGTACAGGGGGCCGGGGAGACCCAGTACTTC | CASSVQGAGETQYF
TRBJ1-3 | - | TRBV3-1/TRBV3-2 | 18 | - | TGTGCCAGCAGCCAGAGACAGGTATCCCTGGGGTCTGGAAACACCATATATTTT | CASSQRQVSLGSGNTIYF
TRBJ1-1 | - | TRBV3-1/TRBV3-2 | 15 | - | TGTGCCAGCAGCCCCAACCAAGAGAGGAACACTGAAGCTTTCTTT | CASSPNQERNTEAFF
TRBJ2-7 | - | TRBV6-2/TRBV6-3 | 15 | TRBD1 | TGTGCCAGCAGTACAAGGGACAGGGCTCGGGACGAGCAGTACTTC | CASSTRDRARDEQYF
TRBJ1-4 | - | TRBV4-1 | 16 | TRBD1 | TGCGCCAGCAGACGTACAGGGGGAGGGGGGGATGAAAAACTGTTTTTT | CASRRTGGGGDEKLFF
TRBJ1-5 | - | TRBV5-4 | 12 | - | TGTGCCAGCAGCTCCCCTAATCAGCCCCAGCATTTT | CASSSPNQPQHF
TRBJ2-7 | - | TRBV9 | 16 | TRBD1 | TGTGCCAGCAGCCCAGCGAGGGACAGGGTATCCTACGAGCAGTACTTC | CASSPARDRVSYEQYF
TRBJ2-5 | - | TRBV11-2 | 14 | - | TGTGCCAGCAGCCCCCCCGGGGGCCAAGAGACCCAGTACTTC | CASSPPGGQETQYF
TRBJ2-7 | - | TRBV19 | 12 | - | TGTGCCAGTAGTACCAATTCCTACGAGCAGTACTTC | CASSTNSYEQYF
TRBJ2-7 | once | TRBV5-1 | 13 | - | TGCGCCAGCAGCCCGCACAGGGACCACGAGCAGTACTTC | CASSPHRDHEQYF
TRBJ1-1 | once | TRBV19 | 13 | - | TGTGCCAGTAGCCCCGAAGGGAGCACTGAAGCTTTCTTT | CASSPEGSTEAFF
TRBJ1-5 | - | TRBV4-1 | 16 | - | TGCGCCAGCAGCCAAGATCGTGGTGTTAGCGGTCAGCCCCAGCATTTT | CASSQDRGVSGQPQHF
TRBJ2-3 | - | TRBV7-6 | 15 | TRBD2 | TGTGCCAGCAGCTTAGTTAGCGGGGACACAGATACGCAGTATTTT | CASSLVSGDTDTQYF
TRBJ2-1 | - | TRBV9 | 13 | - | TGTGCCAGCAGCGAAGTTTTAGGGGGTGAGCAGTTCTTC | CASSEVLGGEQFF
TRBJ2-1 | - | TRBV18 | 16 | TRBD2 | TGTGCCAGCTCACCACGACTAGCGGGGGGCCACAATGAGCAGTTCTTC | CASSPRLAGGHNEQFF